This T cell receptor beta chain was found in a study of CD8 T cells in Susac syndrome. CDR1 SGHRS and CDR2 YFSETQ come from the germline V gene. The CDR3 has 16 residues. Trimming cost V 2 bases and J 3 bases, with 14 bases left between them. Random hexamers were used to reverse transcribe about 0.5 to 1 ug of RNA. Each CDR3 protein is one row after TCRdb ran MiXCR on the immunoSEQ multiplex PCR reads. The sample has about 120,000 distinct CDR3 sequences, 85% to 95% seen once. TCR beta sequences were obtained from blood CD8+ and CD4+ T cells. The chain uses TRBV5-1 and TRBJ2-2; D may be TRBD2 (6 bases). The sample consisted of CD8+ T cells from PBMCs. The receptor was isolated from a human donor in good health. Here the CDR3 DNA reads TGCGCCAGCAGCTTCGATCGCAGGGAGGACACCGGGGAGCTGTTTTTT. This encodes CASSFDRREDTGELFF.